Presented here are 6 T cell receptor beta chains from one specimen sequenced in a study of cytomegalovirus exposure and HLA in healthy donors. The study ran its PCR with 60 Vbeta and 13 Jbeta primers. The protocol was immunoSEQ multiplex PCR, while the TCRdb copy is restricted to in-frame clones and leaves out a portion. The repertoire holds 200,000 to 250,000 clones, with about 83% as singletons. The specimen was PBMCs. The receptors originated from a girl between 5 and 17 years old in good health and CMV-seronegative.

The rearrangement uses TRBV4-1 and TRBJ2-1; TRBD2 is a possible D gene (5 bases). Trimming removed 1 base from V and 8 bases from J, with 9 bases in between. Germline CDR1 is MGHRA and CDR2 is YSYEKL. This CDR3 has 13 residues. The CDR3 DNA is TGCGCCAGCAGCCAAGTCGCGGGTGATGAGCAGTTCTTC. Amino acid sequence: CASSQVAGDEQFF.

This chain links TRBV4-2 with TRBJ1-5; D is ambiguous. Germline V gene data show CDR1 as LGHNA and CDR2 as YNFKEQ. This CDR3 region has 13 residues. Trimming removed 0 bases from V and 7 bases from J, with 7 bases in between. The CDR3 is CASSQDSYQPQHF. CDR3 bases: TGTGCCAGCAGCCAAGACAGTTACCAGCCCCAGCATTTT.

This CDR3 reads CASTRTGVTGELFF. CDR3 in DNA: TGTGCCAGCACCCGGACAGGGGTCACCGGGGAGCTGTTTTTT. The chain is built from TRBV7-9 and TRBJ2-2; 9 bases line up with TRBD1. After removal of 7 bases from V and 4 bases from J, the junction contained 4 bases not matched to a gene. Germline values: CDR1 SEHNR, CDR2 FQNEAQ (reference sequence). This CDR3 region has 14 residues.

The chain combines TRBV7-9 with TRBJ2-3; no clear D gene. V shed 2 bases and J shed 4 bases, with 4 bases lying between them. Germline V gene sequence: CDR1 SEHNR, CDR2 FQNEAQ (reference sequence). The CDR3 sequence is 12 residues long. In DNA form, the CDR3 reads TGTGCCAGCAGCTTATCGGCAGATACGCAGTATTTT. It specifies CASSLSADTQYF.

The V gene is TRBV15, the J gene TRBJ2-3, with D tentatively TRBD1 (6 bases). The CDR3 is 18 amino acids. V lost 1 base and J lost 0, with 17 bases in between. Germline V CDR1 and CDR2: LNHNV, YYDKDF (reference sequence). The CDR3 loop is CATSRAGLGAGSTDTQYF. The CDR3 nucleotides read TGTGCCACCAGCAGAGCAGGATTGGGGGCGGGCAGCACAGATACGCAGTATTTT.

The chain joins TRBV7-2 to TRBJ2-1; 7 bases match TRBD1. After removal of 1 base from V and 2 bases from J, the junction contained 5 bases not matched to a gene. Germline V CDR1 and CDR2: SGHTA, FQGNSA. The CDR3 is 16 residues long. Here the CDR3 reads CASSLEGQITYNEQFF. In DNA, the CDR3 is TGTGCCAGCAGCTTAGAGGGACAGATAACCTACAATGAGCAGTTCTTC.